These 19 T cell receptor beta chains came from one sample sequenced in a study of cytomegalovirus exposure and HLA in healthy donors. The study ran its PCR with 60 Vbeta and 13 Jbeta primers. The assay was immunoSEQ multiplex PCR, and TCRdb's table has in-frame clones only and misses some. Counted here are about 98,000 clones, 70% occurring once; the ten biggest clones make up about 2.5%. The material sequenced was PBMCs. The source of these receptors is a man in his fifties or sixties in good health and CMV-seronegative.

The rearrangement links TRBV28 to TRBJ2-2, with TRBD2 as a possible D gene (7 bases). The V end lost 3 bases, the J end lost 5 bases, and 25 bases lay between the germline ends. The CDR3 covers 19 residues. Germline lookup yields CDR1 MDHEN and CDR2 SYDVKM. Written as DNA, the CDR3 is TGTGCCAGCAGTTTGGCGCGGGGGCTGGGTAGTCGGACGACCGGGGAGCTGTTTTTT. Residues: CASSLARGLGSRTTGELFF.

The chain links TRBV28 to TRBJ2-3, with a tentative D call TRBD2 (5 bases). Trimming cost V 7 bases and J 3 bases, with 23 bases left between them. The germline gives CDR1 MDHEN, CDR2 SYDVKM. The CDR3 covers 17 residues. The CDR3 loop reads CASNPPRTGWSTDTQYF. CDR3 bases: TGTGCCAGCAACCCCCCTCGTACGGGGTGGTCAACAGATACGCAGTATTTT.

The chain couples TRBV27 to TRBJ2-7; 7 bases line up with TRBD1. Germline-derived CDR1 and CDR2 are MNHEY and SMNVEV (reference sequence). V shed 2 bases and J 1 base; nucleotides not matched to a gene: 5. CDR3 length: 15 amino acids. The CDR3 region is CASSLQTGPSYEQYF. CDR3 nucleotides: TGTGCCAGCAGTTTACAGACAGGGCCATCCTACGAGCAGTACTTC.

The V gene is TRBV27, the J gene TRBJ1-3, with a tentative D call TRBD1 (5 bases). The CDR3 has 17 residues. The V gene lost 5 bases and the J gene lost 1 base, with 18 bases spanning the gap. Looked up from germline, CDR1 is MNHEY and CDR2 is SMNVEV (reference sequence). The CDR3: CASSPNIRVPSGNTIYF. CDR3 nucleotides: TGTGCCAGCAGTCCTAATATCAGGGTTCCGTCTGGAAACACCATATATTTT.

This chain connects TRBV5-5 to TRBJ1-2; tentatively, D is TRBD1 (6 bases). The germline gives CDR1 SGHKS, CDR2 YYEKEE (reference sequence). The V end lost 3 bases, the J end lost 5 bases, and 17 bases lay between the germline ends. This CDR3 comprises 15 residues. In nucleotides, the CDR3 is TGTGCCAGCAGCTGGGCTGGCAGGGGAACTTATGGCTACACCTTC. The encoded protein is CASSWAGRGTYGYTF.

This clone was seen a few times. The chain carries TRBV6-1 and TRBJ2-1; no definite D call. The length of the CDR3 is 15 residues. Germline CDR1 reads MNHNS; CDR2 reads SASEGT. Trimming shortened V by 6 bases and J by 2 bases, and 14 bases separated the two germline ends. The CDR3 reads CASRLAGSPYNEQFF. DNA of the CDR3: TGTGCCAGCAGACTGGCAGGTAGTCCCTACAATGAGCAGTTCTTC.

J is TRBJ1-1 and V is TRBV7-2; tentative D call: TRBD1 (5 bases). Trimming left V 3 bases short and J 10 bases short, with 6 bases between. The CDR3 spans 10 residues. Germline V CDR1 and CDR2: SGHTA, FQGNSA. DNA for the CDR3: TGTGCCAGCAGCTTGGGGGGAGCTTTCTTT. Its protein product is CASSLGGAFF. The full variable domain, rest sourced from reference TRBV7-2 and TRBJ1-1, is GAGVSQSPSNKVTEKGKDVELRCDPISGHTALYWYRQSLGQGLEFLIYFQGNSAPDKSGLPSDRFSAERTGGSVSTLTIQRTQQEDSAVYLCASSLGGAFFGQGTRLTVV.

This clone has just a few counts. The gene calls are TRBV4-1 and TRBJ2-3, with 7 bases matching TRBD2. Germline loops: CDR1 MGHRA, CDR2 YSYEKL. Trimming removed 4 bases from V and 4 bases from J; junction bases left unmatched: 11. The CDR3 has 16 amino acids. CDR3 residues: CASSPSAGFGSDTQYF. DNA for the CDR3: TGCGCCAGCAGCCCATCAGCGGGATTTGGTTCAGATACGCAGTATTTT.

The chain carries TRBV2 and TRBJ2-1; a possible D gene is TRBD1 (5 bases). The CDR3 contains 15 residues. V was pared by 1 base and J by 5 bases, with 12 bases between. CDR1 is SNHLY, CDR2 FYNNEI, per germline. In nucleotides, the CDR3 is TGTGCCAGCAGTGAAGTTCGACAGCATAACAATGAGCAGTTCTTC. Translating it yields CASSEVRQHNNEQFF.

This chain connects TRBV7-2 to TRBJ2-5; maybe TRBD1 (6 bases). Germline V CDR1 and CDR2: SGHTA, FQGNSA. V lost 4 bases and J 2 bases, leaving 14 bases between the germline ends. This CDR3 has 15 residues. The chain's CDR3 is CASSSYLTGQETQYF. The CDR3 region has the DNA TGTGCCAGCAGCTCGTATTTGACAGGTCAAGAGACCCAGTACTTC.

The V call is TRBV5-6, the J call TRBJ2-1; 12 bases match TRBD2. This CDR3 has 17 amino acids. V shed 4 bases, J shed 5 bases, and the junction held 10 bases outside the gene matches. Germline V gene lookup returns CDR1 SGHDT and CDR2 YYEEEE. CDR3 coding DNA: TGTGCCAGCAGCAAAAGGACTAGCGGGATCAGCCACAATGAGCAGTTCTTC. Amino acid sequence: CASSKRTSGISHNEQFF.

The rearrangement joins TRBV5-1 to TRBJ2-7; possibly TRBD2 for D (5 bases). Germline CDR1 SGHRS, CDR2 YFSETQ. V was shortened by 0 bases and J by 3 bases, with 13 bases between the two germline ends. The CDR3 is 15 residues long. The CDR3 region is CASSLDGGPVYEQYF. The CDR3 region has the DNA TGCGCCAGCAGCTTGGATGGCGGGCCCGTCTACGAGCAGTACTTC. The complete variable domain, with remaining parts taken from reference TRBV5-1 and TRBJ2-7, reads KAGVTQTPRYLIKTRGQQVTLSCSPISGHRSVSWYQQTPGQGLQFLFEYFSETQRNKGNFPGRFSGRQFSNSRSEMNVSTLELGDSALYLCASSLDGGPVYEQYFGPGTRLTVT.

With regard to this clone: The germline gene is not matched at one end of the junction; a read error may be the cause. The chain carries TRBV15 and TRBJ2-7; 7 bases map to TRBD1. This CDR3 is 16 amino acids long. Germline V gene lookup returns CDR1 LNHNV and CDR2 YYDKDF (reference sequence). The CDR3 DNA reads TGTGCCACCAGCAGGGTACCGGGACAGTCTATCTACGCGCAGTACTTC. Translating it yields CATSRVPGQSIYAQYF.

A few counts support this clone. V and J are TRBV5-4 and TRBJ1-4, with a weak D call TRBD1 (5 bases). CDR3 length: 15 residues. Trimming stripped 3 bases from V and 5 bases from J, with 14 bases between. Looked up from germline, CDR1 is SGHNT and CDR2 is YYREEE (reference sequence). CDR3 DNA sequence: TGTGCCAGCAGCTCCGGGACTACTCCCAATGAAAAACTGTTTTTT. Translated: CASSSGTTPNEKLFF.

V and J are TRBV10-3 and TRBJ2-5; the D gene is possibly TRBD1 (6 bases). V lost 3 bases and J 5 bases, leaving 19 bases between the germline ends. The germline V gene has CDR1 ENHRY and CDR2 SYGVKD. This CDR3 contains 16 residues. This CDR3 is CAISDLPQGKRETQYF. CDR3 bases: TGTGCCATCAGTGACCTACCTCAGGGGAAAAGGGAGACCCAGTACTTC.

The rearrangement links TRBV15 to TRBJ2-5; possibly TRBD2 for D (6 bases). The CDR3 spans 16 residues. CDR1 LNHNV and CDR2 YYDKDF come from the germline V gene (reference sequence). V dropped 0 bases and J dropped 5 bases, with 16 bases sitting between them. Here the CDR3 reads CATSRDNGGGTETQYF. The CDR3 DNA is TGTGCCACCAGCAGAGATAATGGTGGGGGGACGGAGACCCAGTACTTC.

Turning to this clone: The same CDR3 is also encoded by other DNA sequences in this sample. The chain carries TRBV15 and TRBJ2-5; 10 positions agree with TRBD2. V was pared by 4 bases and J by 2 bases, with 10 bases of the junction left unmatched. Germline loops: CDR1 LNHNV, CDR2 YYDKDF (reference sequence). This CDR3 has 17 residues. The CDR3 here is CATSKGLSGRGQETQYF. The CDR3 DNA sequence: TGTGCCACCAGCAAAGGCTTGAGCGGGAGGGGACAAGAGACCCAGTACTTC.

The chain recombines TRBV6-6 with TRBJ1-4; TRBD1 matches at 10 bases. This CDR3 contains 15 residues. V gave up 5 bases and J gave up 5 bases; unmatched junction bases: 5. The germline CDR1 and CDR2 sequences are MNHNY and SVGAGI (reference sequence). The CDR3 DNA sequence: TGTGCCAGCAGTCGATCGGGACAGGGGAATGAAAAACTGTTTTTT. Residues: CASSRSGQGNEKLFF.

The chain joins TRBV29-1 to TRBJ2-7; the D gene is possibly TRBD1 (6 bases). V lost 7 bases and J 7 bases, leaving 23 bases between the germline ends. The length of the CDR3 is 14 residues. Germline CDR1 is SQVTM and CDR2 is ANQGSEA. The CDR3 is CSALPLQGPGEQYF. The CDR3 bases are TGCAGCGCTCTCCCGTTACAGGGACCTGGAGAGCAGTACTTC.